The 23 T cell receptor beta chains below all came from one sample that was sequenced in a study of blood T cell repertoires in COVID-19. TCRdb's copy holds only in-frame clones and misses some; the assay was immunoSEQ multiplex PCR. This table has some 250,000 clones, 65% to 90% appearing once. Sequenced: peripheral blood. All receptors derive from a man aged 30-40 years with active or convalescent COVID-19.

About this clone: The sample holds other DNA sequences that translate to the same CDR3. The rearrangement uses TRBV18 and TRBJ1-4; weak D call: TRBD1 (5 bases). The CDR3 length is 14 residues. Trimming cost V 3 bases and J 7 bases, with 12 bases left between them. CDR1 is KGHSH and CDR2 is LQKENI in the germline V gene. CDR3 bases: TGTGCCAGCTCACCTAGGCAGGGCGGTGAAAAACTGTTTTTT. Its protein is CASSPRQGGEKLFF.

J is TRBJ1-6 and V is TRBV4-1; a possible D gene is TRBD1 (5 bases). CDR3 length equals 14 residues. V was pared by 1 base and J by 14 bases, with 15 bases between. The germline CDR1 and CDR2 sequences are MGHRA and YSYEKL. CDR3 sequence reads: CASSQGPDIPTLHF. For the CDR3, the DNA is TGCGCCAGCAGCCAAGGGCCGGACATACCGACCCTCCACTTT.

The chain couples TRBV2 to TRBJ1-3; 8 nucleotides agree with TRBD1. This CDR3 has 16 residues. Germline V CDR1 and CDR2: SNHLY, FYNNEI. Trimming took 6 bases from V and 3 from J; bases not matched to a gene: 10. In DNA form, the CDR3 reads TGTGCCAGCAGCCGGACAGGGCCAGGGGGTGGAAACACCATATATTTT. It is translated as CASSRTGPGGGNTIYF.

The rearrangement uses TRBV7-9 and TRBJ1-1; 10 nucleotides agree with TRBD1. Trimming removed 1 base from V and 5 bases from J; junction bases left unmatched: 7. Germline V lookup: CDR1 SEHNR, CDR2 FQNEAQ (reference sequence). This CDR3 comprises 16 residues. The CDR3 region has the DNA TGTGCCAGCAGCTTAGTTCCGGGACAGGGGCCAACTGAAGCTTTCTTT. This encodes CASSLVPGQGPTEAFF.

V gene TRBV6-5 combines with J gene TRBJ1-1; maybe TRBD1 (6 bases). V shed 8 bases and J shed 1 base, with 11 bases lying between them. Germline V lookup: CDR1 MNHEY, CDR2 SVGAGI. There are 13 residues in the CDR3. The CDR3 loop reads CASDLTGNTEAFF. The CDR3 DNA reads TGTGCCAGCGACCTGACAGGGAACACTGAAGCTTTCTTT.

The chain joins TRBV2 to TRBJ2-7; 7 nucleotides agree with TRBD2. The J segment lost 7 bases and the V segment lost 5 bases, leaving 17 bases of the junction unmatched. This CDR3 has 16 residues. Germline-derived CDR1 and CDR2 are SNHLY and FYNNEI. The CDR3 is CASSFSKRGLNREQYF. The DNA of the CDR3 is TGTGCCAGCAGTTTTTCTAAGCGGGGCCTTAATCGGGAGCAGTACTTC.

The rearrangement links TRBV6-2 or TRBV6-3 to TRBJ1-1; TRBD1 is a possible D gene (6 bases). Per the germline V gene, CDR1 is MNHEY and CDR2 is SVGEGT. The V gene lost 5 bases and the J gene lost 1 base, with 14 bases spanning the gap. CDR3 length equals 15 residues. Here the CDR3 reads CASSQTSTGNTEAFF. The CDR3 nucleotides read TGTGCCAGCAGTCAAACCTCGACAGGGAACACTGAAGCTTTCTTT.

This CDR3 is CASSYSLGGYYGYTF. The CDR3 DNA is TGTGCCAGCAGTTACTCTCTGGGGGGGTACTATGGCTACACCTTC. The chain employs TRBV6-5 and TRBJ1-2, with TRBD1 as a possible D gene (5 bases). The length of the CDR3 is 15 residues. Germline CDR1 is MNHEY and CDR2 is SVGAGI. V dropped 0 bases and J dropped 3 bases, with 11 bases sitting between them.

The chain employs TRBV30 and TRBJ1-2; the D gene is possibly TRBD1 (6 bases). The CDR3 is made up of 12 amino acids. Deletions cut 1 base from V and 8 bases from J, with 11 bases between. Germline lookup yields CDR1 GTSNPN and CDR2 SVGIG (reference sequence). The CDR3 coding sequence is TGTGCCTGGAGTGCAAACAGGGAGGGCTACACCTTC. Its protein is CAWSANREGYTF.

The J gene is TRBJ2-7, the V gene TRBV13, with a possible D match to TRBD2 (6 bases). V gave up 5 bases and J gave up 6 bases, with 11 bases separating them. This CDR3 is built from 12 residues. CDR1 PRHDT and CDR2 FYEKMQ come from the germline V gene (reference sequence). CDR3 protein: CASSPGRGEQYF. The CDR3 nucleotides read TGTGCCAGCAGCCCAGGGCGGGGCGAGCAGTACTTC.

The chain combines TRBV5-4 with TRBJ2-5; 7 nucleotides line up with TRBD2. The CDR3 consists of 14 residues. Trimming cost V 4 bases and J 3 bases; bases outside gene matches: 6. CDR1 SGHNT and CDR2 YYREEE come from the germline V gene (reference sequence). The CDR3 DNA reads TGTGCCAGCAGCCCGGGACTACCGAAAGAGACCCAGTACTTC. Translating gives CASSPGLPKETQYF.

Worth noting for this clone: Other nucleotide sequences from this sample produce the same CDR3. J is TRBJ1-5 and V is TRBV7-8; possibly TRBD1 for D (5 bases). CDR3 length: 13 residues. Germline V gene sequence: CDR1 SGHVS, CDR2 FQNEAQ. Trimming pared 2 bases from V and 7 bases from J, leaving 9 bases between. As DNA, the CDR3 is TGTGCCAGCAGCTTACAGGGCGGCCAGCCCCAGCATTTT. Its protein is CASSLQGGQPQHF.

J is TRBJ1-5 and V is TRBV5-1; 7 bases match TRBD1. This CDR3 region has 14 residues. V shed 4 bases and J 4 bases; nucleotides not matched to a gene: 5. Germline V lookup: CDR1 SGHRS, CDR2 YFSETQ. DNA for the CDR3: TGCGCCAGCAGCCCTGGGACAGCGAATCAGCCCCAGCATTTT. Translated, it gives CASSPGTANQPQHF.

V is TRBV24-1 and J is TRBJ2-2, with a weak D call TRBD1 (5 bases). V lost 9 bases to trimming and J lost 5 bases, with 15 bases between them. Germline-derived CDR1 and CDR2 are KGHDR and SFDVKD. The CDR3 consists of 14 residues. CDR3 DNA: TGTGCCACCGCCAGGGCAGACGCAACCGGGGAGCTGTTTTTT. Amino acids: CATARADATGELFF.

The chain carries TRBV4-3 and TRBJ2-7; a possible D gene is TRBD1 (6 bases). The CDR3 runs 15 residues. CDR1 LGHNA and CDR2 YSLEER come from the germline V gene. V was clipped by 1 base and J by 3 bases, with 13 bases between them. The CDR3 protein is CASSQVMGADYEQYF. CDR3 bases: TGCGCCAGCAGCCAAGTTATGGGGGCCGACTACGAGCAGTACTTC.

The V and J genes are TRBV5-4 and TRBJ2-7, with D perhaps TRBD1 (6 bases). Germline loops: CDR1 SGHNT, CDR2 YYREEE (reference sequence). The length of the CDR3 is 15 residues. V lost 3 bases and J 5 bases, leaving 18 bases between the germline ends. The CDR3 protein is CASSSQGISLNEQYF. DNA of the CDR3: TGTGCCAGCAGCTCGCAGGGGATCTCCTTGAACGAGCAGTACTTC.

The chain employs TRBV7-9 and TRBJ1-2, with 10 positions matching TRBD1. The CDR3 spans 17 residues. Germline CDR1 is SEHNR and CDR2 is FQNEAQ (reference sequence). V shed 3 bases, J shed 3 bases, and the junction held 10 bases outside the gene matches. The CDR3 DNA is TGTGCCAGCAGCTTCCCCGGGACAGGGGAAGTCTACTATGGCTACACCTTC. This gives the protein CASSFPGTGEVYYGYTF.

The J gene is TRBJ2-3, the V gene TRBV4-3, with 12 bases aligning to TRBD2. Germline values: CDR1 LGHNA, CDR2 YSLEER. Trimming cost V 4 bases and J 2 bases; bases outside gene matches: 4. CDR3 length equals 16 residues. The DNA of the CDR3 is TGCGCCAGCAGCCTCGGACTAGCGGGGAACACAGATACGCAGTATTTT. Its protein is CASSLGLAGNTDTQYF.

The rearrangement uses TRBV15 and TRBJ2-1, with 11 bases fitting TRBD1. The CDR3 loop spans 15 amino acids. Germline CDR1 LNHNV, CDR2 YYDKDF (reference sequence). Germline trimming cut 1 base from V and 8 bases from J; bases unmatched to any gene: 4. CDR3 residues: CATSRVRDRGDEQFF. The CDR3 DNA reads as TGTGCCACCAGCAGAGTCAGGGACAGGGGGGATGAGCAGTTCTTC.

V usage is TRBV7-9 and J usage is TRBJ2-7; a possible D gene is TRBD1 (6 bases). The germline gives CDR1 SEHNR, CDR2 FQNEAQ (reference sequence). This CDR3 spans 14 amino acids. V lost 5 bases to trimming and J lost 0 bases, with 11 bases between them. The CDR3 here is CASSKDSPSYEQYF. CDR3 coding DNA: TGTGCCAGCAGCAAGGACAGTCCCTCCTACGAGCAGTACTTC.

This chain links TRBV6-5 with TRBJ1-2; D is unclear. Between the trimmed V and J ends, which lost 8 bases and 4 bases, there was a span of 14 bases. There are 13 residues in the CDR3. The germline gives CDR1 MNHEY, CDR2 SVGAGI. In DNA form, the CDR3 reads TGTGCCAGCTTTGGTCGGGATAGCTATGGCTACACCTTC. As protein: CASFGRDSYGYTF.

As for this clone: Within the sample, other DNA sequences also encode this same CDR3. The V gene is TRBV29-1, the J gene TRBJ1-1; the match to TRBD1 covers 8 bases. Germline V gene lookup returns CDR1 SQVTM and CDR2 ANQGSEA. The ends lost 6 bases at V and 3 bases at J; junction bases unmatched: 3. The CDR3 length is 12 residues. CDR3 region: CSVKTGDTEAFF. The DNA of the CDR3 is TGCAGCGTGAAGACAGGGGACACTGAAGCTTTCTTT.

The chain combines TRBV18 with TRBJ2-1, with a weak D call TRBD2 (5 bases). Germline V lookup: CDR1 KGHSH, CDR2 LQKENI. V was cut by 3 bases and J by 3 bases, with 12 bases left in between. This CDR3 is built from 15 residues. The CDR3 loop reads CASSPTTTGYNEQFF. CDR3 nucleotides: TGTGCCAGCTCACCGACGACTACTGGCTACAATGAGCAGTTCTTC.